These T cell receptor beta chains were read from a single sample in a study of cytomegalovirus exposure and HLA in healthy donors. Assay: immunoSEQ multiplex PCR; the TCRdb copy retains only in-frame clones and omits some. The sample consists of some 270,000 clones, approximately 86% of them appearing once. The sequenced sample consisted of PBMCs. The receptors stem from a woman between 18 and 29 years old in good health and CMV-seronegative. Both conserved end residues are part of each CDR3. Some rows have no size entry. The others give once, few or many, or a class for an expanded clone.

clone size: .
J gene: TRBJ2-1
V gene: TRBV28
CDR3 protein: CASTNPTESAANEQFF

clone size: .
J gene: TRBJ1-5
V gene: TRBV2
CDR3 protein: CASRQGLNSNQPQHF

clone size: few
J gene: TRBJ1-1
V gene: TRBV7-2
CDR3 protein: CASRRLNTEAFF

clone size: once
J gene: TRBJ2-7
V gene: TRBV11-1
CDR3 protein: CASSLFQGDEQYF

clone size: .
J gene: TRBJ1-5
V gene: TRBV19
CDR3 protein: CASTGTGGGSGNQPQHF

clone size: .
J gene: TRBJ2-7
V gene: TRBV13
CDR3 protein: CASSLGFAATYEQYF

clone size: .
J gene: TRBJ2-1
V gene: TRBV27
CDR3 protein: CASSQTVGGGKPYKEQFF

clone size: .
J gene: TRBJ2-3
V gene: TRBV6-4
CDR3 protein: CASSEGQGNSADTQYF

clone size: .
J gene: TRBJ1-2
V gene: TRBV7-8
CDR3 protein: CASSYRDRGDYGYTF

clone size: few
J gene: TRBJ1-1
V gene: TRBV11-2
CDR3 protein: CASSLTGDTEAFF

clone size: once
J gene: TRBJ1-2
V gene: TRBV20-1
CDR3 protein: CSARAGFGYTF

clone size: .
J gene: TRBJ1-1
V gene: TRBV13
CDR3 protein: CASSLGLGGRDTEAFF

clone size: .
J gene: TRBJ1-5
V gene: TRBV30
CDR3 protein: CAWNFARGNQPQHF

clone size: .
J gene: TRBJ2-5
V gene: TRBV18
CDR3 protein: CASAPGLQETQYF

clone size: once
J gene: TRBJ1-2
V gene: TRBV30
CDR3 protein: CAWSVDSSNYGYTF

clone size: once
J gene: TRBJ2-2
V gene: TRBV28
CDR3 protein: CASSLTGTGELFF

clone size: .
J gene: TRBJ1-2
V gene: TRBV19
CDR3 protein: CAARVKENYGYTF

clone size: few
J gene: TRBJ1-5
V gene: TRBV6-5
CDR3 protein: CASSPRGTSNQPQHF

clone size: .
J gene: TRBJ1-2
V gene: TRBV5-1
CDR3 protein: CASSLGFDRMVGGYTF

clone size: .
J gene: TRBJ2-1
V gene: TRBV6-1
CDR3 protein: CASRASIYEQFF

clone size: .
J gene: TRBJ2-7
V gene: TRBV6-6
CDR3 protein: CASSPIQGGSYEQYF

clone size: .
J gene: TRBJ2-2
V gene: TRBV2
CDR3 protein: CASSRDRRTGELFF

clone size: .
J gene: TRBJ2-7
V gene: TRBV11-3
CDR3 protein: CASSSPKRLDRAFDEQYF

clone size: .
J gene: TRBJ1-2
V gene: TRBV29-1
CDR3 protein: CSAGPGQGANYGYTF

clone size: .
J gene: TRBJ1-3
V gene: TRBV5-1
CDR3 protein: CASSMSSSGNTIYF

clone size: .
J gene: TRBJ1-1
V gene: TRBV6-6
CDR3 protein: CASSGSGTVNTEAFF

clone size: .
J gene: TRBJ2-5
V gene: TRBV27
CDR3 protein: CASRGVQETQYF

clone size: .
J gene: TRBJ2-7
V gene: TRBV30
CDR3 protein: CAWSPTGTYEQYF

clone size: once
J gene: TRBJ2-7
V gene: TRBV18
CDR3 protein: CASSSRDSTYEQYF

clone size: once
J gene: TRBJ2-7
V gene: TRBV19
CDR3 protein: CASNPDSGGEQYF

clone size: .
J gene: TRBJ1-4
V gene: TRBV6-5
CDR3 protein: CASSYSKAGTNEKLFF

clone size: few
J gene: TRBJ2-7
V gene: TRBV10-1
CDR3 protein: CASSVTSGRSEQYF

clone size: few
J gene: TRBJ2-7
V gene: TRBV19
CDR3 protein: CASSITSTYEQYF

clone size: .
J gene: TRBJ1-1
V gene: TRBV7-9
CDR3 protein: CASSLGQGSRAFF

clone size: .
J gene: TRBJ1-5
V gene: TRBV27
CDR3 protein: CASSSGGQPQHF

clone size: few
J gene: TRBJ2-1
V gene: TRBV4-3
CDR3 protein: CASSQDRSGGYNEQFF